This T cell receptor beta chain emerged from a study of T cell responses to AZD1222 COVID-19 vaccine. Pooled in the analysis were second doses at about 4 or about 12 weeks. Study results and caveats: The donors showed a predominance of white British ancestry and of females, with possible underestimation of clonal diversity. Baseline serology detected seropositivity in only five to seven AZD1222 recipients. Vaccine-associated CD4 TCRs ranged over spike, dominating at 160-218 and 743-854.

V lost 0 bases and J 8 bases, leaving 11 bases between the germline ends. The CDR3 is 15 amino acids. Germline V CDR1 and CDR2: LGHNA, YNFKEQ. In this sample, this clone turned up once. What it recognizes is unknown. Assay: immunoSEQ multiplex PCR; the TCRdb copy retains only in-frame clones and omits some. This table has about 130,000 clones, about nine tenths appearing once. This receptor was obtained from an adult who received the AZD1222 COVID-19 vaccine. The sequencing used peripheral blood, collected 28 days after the second AZD1222 dose. The J gene is TRBJ1-6, the V gene TRBV4-2, with no clear D. The CDR3 DNA sequence: TGTGCCAGCAGCCAAGAGCGGAGATCCTATTCACCCCTCCACTTT. It translates to CASSQERRSYSPLHF.